This T cell receptor (beta chain) was found in a study of cytomegalovirus exposure and HLA in healthy donors. About the study: There were 85 million or so unique TCRs (from HLA-typed donors) in an early data release. Genotyping of roughly 400 donors showed that about 83% belonged to the Caucasian-associated ancestry cluster.

The study, taken as a whole, reports: As was reported, the HLA-A and HLA-B alleles of most subjects were accurately predicted from TCR beta sequences.

It was healthy bone marrow donors who served as donors. With 60 Vbeta and 13 Jbeta primers, the PCR was carried out. Assay used: immunoSEQ multiplex PCR; TCRdb lists only in-frame clones, some missing. The sample includes fewer than 180,000 clones, 60% to 70% of them seen just once. About this clone itself: Its target is unknown.

The source of this sequence is a woman aged 55-70 years in good health and CMV-seropositive. The specimen was PBMCs.

In DNA form, the CDR3 reads TGTGCCAGCAGTTTGGCACGGAGAGATAACTATGGCTACACCTTC. Its protein product is CASSLARRDNYGYTF. J is TRBJ1-2 and V is TRBV28; D call uncertain. CDR1 and CDR2 from the germline V gene are MDHEN and SYDVKM. The ends were cut back, 3 bases at V and 1 base at J, with 12 bases in the middle. CDR3 length equals 15 residues.